Listed below are T cell receptor beta chains from one sample, sequenced in a study of pediatric ulcerative colitis. Clones were read by immunoSEQ multiplex PCR, and TCRdb kept only the in-frame ones, dropping some. The sample contains 11,000 to 15,000 clones, around 90% of which appear only once. Sample: blood. These receptors all stem from a boy aged 10-17 years with moderate ulcerative colitis. CDR3s include the opening cysteine and the closing phenylalanine or tryptophan. The order of the fields is J gene, clone size, V gene, D gene, CDR3 protein, CDR3 DNA. D genes are given only for firm matches. For some rows the clone size is stated as once, few or many, or as a class when expanded; others skip it.

>TRBJ2-1|-|TRBV25-1|TRBD2
CASNPVSTSGRDEQFF
TGTGCCAGCAACCCAGTGAGTACTAGCGGAAGGGATGAGCAGTTCTTC
>TRBJ2-4|-|TRBV7-9|TRBD1
CASSFIGTAEHLAKNIQYF
TGTGCCAGCAGCTTTATAGGGACAGCCGAACATCTAGCCAAAAACATTCAGTACTTC
>TRBJ1-1|once|TRBV11-3|TRBD1
CASSGGAGGDTEAFF
TGTGCCAGCAGCGGAGGGGCAGGGGGCGACACTGAAGCTTTCTTT
>TRBJ2-3|-|TRBV29-1|-
CSVRADSSTDTQYF
TGCAGCGTTAGAGCGGACTCTAGCACAGATACGCAGTATTTT
>TRBJ1-1|-|TRBV4-1|-
CASSQLVDGGEAFF
TGCGCCAGCAGCCAACTTGTCGACGGCGGTGAAGCTTTCTTT
>TRBJ2-1|once|TRBV5-1|TRBD2
CASSLIPGGGRSYNEQFF
TGCGCCAGCAGCTTGATTCCCGGCGGGGGGCGCTCCTACAATGAGCAGTTCTTC
>TRBJ2-5|-|TRBV28|TRBD1
CASSTHGQGEETQYF
TGTGCCAGCAGCACCCACGGACAGGGAGAAGAGACCCAGTACTTC
>TRBJ1-1|-|TRBV18|TRBD1
CASSPGVRTGRNTEAFF
TGTGCCAGCTCACCAGGGGTGCGGACAGGGCGGAACACTGAAGCTTTCTTT
>TRBJ1-6|few|TRBV19|-
CASSATGTSDSPLHF
TGTGCCAGTAGTGCAACCGGGACTTCGGATTCACCCCTCCACTTT
>TRBJ1-4|-|TRBV10-2|TRBD1
CASSVSGGSNEKLFF
TGCGCCAGCAGTGTATCAGGGGGGTCGAATGAAAAACTGTTTTTT
>TRBJ2-7|once|TRBV7-8|-
CASSSLASYEQYF
TGTGCCAGCAGCTCCCTAGCGAGCTACGAGCAGTACTTC
>TRBJ2-3|-|TRBV5-1|-
CASSLGSASTDTQYF
TGCGCCAGCAGCTTGGGGTCCGCTAGCACAGATACGCAGTATTTT
>TRBJ2-3|-|TRBV11-2|-
CASSLAFRHDTQYF
TGTGCCAGCAGCTTAGCTTTCAGGCACGATACGCAGTATTTT
>TRBJ1-2|-|TRBV15|-
CATSRGQGGNYGYTF
TGTGCCACCAGCAGAGGTCAGGGCGGTAACTATGGCTACACCTTC
>TRBJ1-5|-|TRBV6-1|-
CASSDRGKGIFYSNQPQHF
TGTGCCAGCAGTGATCGAGGGAAGGGGATATTTTATAGCAATCAGCCCCAGCATTTT
>TRBJ1-5|-|TRBV30|TRBD1
CAWSVSRTGVFSQPQHF
TGTGCCTGGAGTGTATCCCGGACAGGGGTTTTCAGTCAGCCCCAGCATTTT
>TRBJ2-7|-|TRBV19|TRBD1
CASTGTGGVFHEQYF
TGTGCCAGTACGGGGACAGGGGGCGTATTCCACGAGCAGTACTTC
>TRBJ1-1|-|TRBV18|-
CASSRDGGILVAFF
TGTGCCAGCTCTAGGGACGGAGGGATTTTAGTAGCTTTCTTT
>TRBJ2-7|-|TRBV5-4|TRBD1
CASSATGTVSYEQYF
TGTGCCAGCAGCGCCACCGGGACAGTCTCCTACGAGCAGTACTTC
>TRBJ2-2|-|TRBV7-6|-
CASSLLGRELFF
TGTGCCAGCAGCTTATTAGGGCGGGAGCTGTTTTTT
>TRBJ1-1|-|TRBV15|TRBD1
CATSRDRTGGRAFF
TGTGCCACCAGCAGAGATAGAACAGGGGGCAGAGCTTTCTTT
>TRBJ2-1|once|TRBV5-1|TRBD2
CASSLLAGAYNEQFF
TGCGCCAGCAGCTTGCTAGCGGGAGCGTACAATGAGCAGTTCTTC
>TRBJ1-5|-|TRBV19|-
CASMGQPQHF
TGTGCCAGTATGGGACAGCCCCAGCATTTT
>TRBJ2-1|-|TRBV7-9|-
CASSSVVREQFF
TGTGCCAGCAGCTCCGTCGTCCGTGAGCAGTTCTTC
>TRBJ2-3|-|TRBV5-1|-
CASSLGRGSTDTQYF
TGCGCCAGCAGCTTGGGACGGGGTAGCACAGATACGCAGTATTTT
>TRBJ2-1|-|TRBV10-2|-
CASSVEGSYNEQFF
TGCGCCAGCAGTGTTGAAGGCTCCTACAATGAGCAGTTCTTC
>TRBJ2-1|-|TRBV7-9|-
CASSPTVGAQYNEQFF
TGTGCCAGCAGCCCAACGGTGGGGGCCCAGTACAATGAGCAGTTCTTC
>TRBJ2-5|-|TRBV15|-
CATSNDRHETQYF
TGTGCCACCAGCAACGACAGGCACGAGACCCAGTACTTC
>TRBJ2-7|-|TRBV7-2|TRBD2
CASSFVSGDFYEQYF
TGTGCCAGCAGCTTCGTTAGCGGGGACTTCTACGAGCAGTACTTC
>TRBJ2-7|-|TRBV5-4|TRBD2
CASSLGLAGGRDEQYF
TGTGCCAGCAGCTTGGGACTAGCGGGTGGGAGGGACGAGCAGTACTTC
>TRBJ1-1|-|TRBV28|TRBD1
CASSLAAGGVTEAFF
TGTGCCAGCAGTTTGGCGGCAGGGGGCGTCACTGAAGCTTTCTTT
>TRBJ2-7|-|TRBV11-3|-
CASSEEQISSYEQYF
TGTGCCAGCAGCGAGGAACAGATTTCTTCCTACGAGCAGTACTTC
>TRBJ2-1|-|TRBV29-1|-
CSVERANYNEQFF
TGCAGCGTTGAGCGAGCCAACTACAATGAGCAGTTCTTC
>TRBJ2-7|-|TRBV25-1|-
CASSELEVSYEQYF
TGTGCCAGCAGTGAATTGGAGGTCTCCTACGAGCAGTACTTC
>TRBJ1-1|-|TRBV4-3|-
CASSQVVGTEAFF
TGCGCCAGCAGCCAAGTCGTTGGCACTGAAGCTTTCTTT
>TRBJ2-3|-|TRBV10-1|TRBD2
CASSEVAGRTDTQYF
TGCGCCAGCAGTGAGGTAGCGGGACGTACAGATACGCAGTATTTT
>TRBJ1-2|-|TRBV10-2|-
CASSESIYRTTFYDGYTF
TGCGCCAGCAGTGAGTCGATCTACAGGACTACCTTCTATGATGGCTACACCTTC
>TRBJ1-3|-|TRBV10-1|-
CASSADRSSGNTIYF
TGCGCCAGCAGTGCAGACAGGAGCTCTGGAAACACCATATATTTT
>TRBJ2-1|-|TRBV7-3|TRBD2
CASSLIGLAEENEQFF
TGTGCCAGCAGCTTAATCGGACTAGCGGAAGAGAATGAGCAGTTCTTC
>TRBJ1-1|-|TRBV5-5|-
CASSLGYTEAFF
TGTGCCAGCAGCTTGGGTTACACTGAAGCTTTCTTT
>TRBJ1-1|once|TRBV4-1|TRBD1
CASSQGQGMNTEAFF
TGCGCCAGCAGCCAAGGACAGGGAATGAACACTGAAGCTTTCTTT
>TRBJ2-1|-|TRBV27|TRBD1
CASSSNPFRGTGEQFF
TGTGCCAGCAGTTCGAACCCCTTCAGGGGGACGGGGGAGCAGTTCTTC
>TRBJ1-5|-|TRBV12-5|-
CARMPPGPGRQVYSNQPQHF
TGTGCTAGGATGCCCCCCGGGCCGGGAAGGCAGGTATACAGCAATCAGCCCCAGCATTTT
>TRBJ1-1|-|TRBV5-6|-
CASSMPWGLNTEAFF
TGTGCCAGCAGCATGCCCTGGGGATTAAACACTGAAGCTTTCTTC
>TRBJ2-7|-|TRBV15|TRBD2
CATSRDSDSGSPNEQYF
TGTGCCACCAGCAGAGATTCGGATAGCGGGAGCCCCAACGAGCAGTACTTC